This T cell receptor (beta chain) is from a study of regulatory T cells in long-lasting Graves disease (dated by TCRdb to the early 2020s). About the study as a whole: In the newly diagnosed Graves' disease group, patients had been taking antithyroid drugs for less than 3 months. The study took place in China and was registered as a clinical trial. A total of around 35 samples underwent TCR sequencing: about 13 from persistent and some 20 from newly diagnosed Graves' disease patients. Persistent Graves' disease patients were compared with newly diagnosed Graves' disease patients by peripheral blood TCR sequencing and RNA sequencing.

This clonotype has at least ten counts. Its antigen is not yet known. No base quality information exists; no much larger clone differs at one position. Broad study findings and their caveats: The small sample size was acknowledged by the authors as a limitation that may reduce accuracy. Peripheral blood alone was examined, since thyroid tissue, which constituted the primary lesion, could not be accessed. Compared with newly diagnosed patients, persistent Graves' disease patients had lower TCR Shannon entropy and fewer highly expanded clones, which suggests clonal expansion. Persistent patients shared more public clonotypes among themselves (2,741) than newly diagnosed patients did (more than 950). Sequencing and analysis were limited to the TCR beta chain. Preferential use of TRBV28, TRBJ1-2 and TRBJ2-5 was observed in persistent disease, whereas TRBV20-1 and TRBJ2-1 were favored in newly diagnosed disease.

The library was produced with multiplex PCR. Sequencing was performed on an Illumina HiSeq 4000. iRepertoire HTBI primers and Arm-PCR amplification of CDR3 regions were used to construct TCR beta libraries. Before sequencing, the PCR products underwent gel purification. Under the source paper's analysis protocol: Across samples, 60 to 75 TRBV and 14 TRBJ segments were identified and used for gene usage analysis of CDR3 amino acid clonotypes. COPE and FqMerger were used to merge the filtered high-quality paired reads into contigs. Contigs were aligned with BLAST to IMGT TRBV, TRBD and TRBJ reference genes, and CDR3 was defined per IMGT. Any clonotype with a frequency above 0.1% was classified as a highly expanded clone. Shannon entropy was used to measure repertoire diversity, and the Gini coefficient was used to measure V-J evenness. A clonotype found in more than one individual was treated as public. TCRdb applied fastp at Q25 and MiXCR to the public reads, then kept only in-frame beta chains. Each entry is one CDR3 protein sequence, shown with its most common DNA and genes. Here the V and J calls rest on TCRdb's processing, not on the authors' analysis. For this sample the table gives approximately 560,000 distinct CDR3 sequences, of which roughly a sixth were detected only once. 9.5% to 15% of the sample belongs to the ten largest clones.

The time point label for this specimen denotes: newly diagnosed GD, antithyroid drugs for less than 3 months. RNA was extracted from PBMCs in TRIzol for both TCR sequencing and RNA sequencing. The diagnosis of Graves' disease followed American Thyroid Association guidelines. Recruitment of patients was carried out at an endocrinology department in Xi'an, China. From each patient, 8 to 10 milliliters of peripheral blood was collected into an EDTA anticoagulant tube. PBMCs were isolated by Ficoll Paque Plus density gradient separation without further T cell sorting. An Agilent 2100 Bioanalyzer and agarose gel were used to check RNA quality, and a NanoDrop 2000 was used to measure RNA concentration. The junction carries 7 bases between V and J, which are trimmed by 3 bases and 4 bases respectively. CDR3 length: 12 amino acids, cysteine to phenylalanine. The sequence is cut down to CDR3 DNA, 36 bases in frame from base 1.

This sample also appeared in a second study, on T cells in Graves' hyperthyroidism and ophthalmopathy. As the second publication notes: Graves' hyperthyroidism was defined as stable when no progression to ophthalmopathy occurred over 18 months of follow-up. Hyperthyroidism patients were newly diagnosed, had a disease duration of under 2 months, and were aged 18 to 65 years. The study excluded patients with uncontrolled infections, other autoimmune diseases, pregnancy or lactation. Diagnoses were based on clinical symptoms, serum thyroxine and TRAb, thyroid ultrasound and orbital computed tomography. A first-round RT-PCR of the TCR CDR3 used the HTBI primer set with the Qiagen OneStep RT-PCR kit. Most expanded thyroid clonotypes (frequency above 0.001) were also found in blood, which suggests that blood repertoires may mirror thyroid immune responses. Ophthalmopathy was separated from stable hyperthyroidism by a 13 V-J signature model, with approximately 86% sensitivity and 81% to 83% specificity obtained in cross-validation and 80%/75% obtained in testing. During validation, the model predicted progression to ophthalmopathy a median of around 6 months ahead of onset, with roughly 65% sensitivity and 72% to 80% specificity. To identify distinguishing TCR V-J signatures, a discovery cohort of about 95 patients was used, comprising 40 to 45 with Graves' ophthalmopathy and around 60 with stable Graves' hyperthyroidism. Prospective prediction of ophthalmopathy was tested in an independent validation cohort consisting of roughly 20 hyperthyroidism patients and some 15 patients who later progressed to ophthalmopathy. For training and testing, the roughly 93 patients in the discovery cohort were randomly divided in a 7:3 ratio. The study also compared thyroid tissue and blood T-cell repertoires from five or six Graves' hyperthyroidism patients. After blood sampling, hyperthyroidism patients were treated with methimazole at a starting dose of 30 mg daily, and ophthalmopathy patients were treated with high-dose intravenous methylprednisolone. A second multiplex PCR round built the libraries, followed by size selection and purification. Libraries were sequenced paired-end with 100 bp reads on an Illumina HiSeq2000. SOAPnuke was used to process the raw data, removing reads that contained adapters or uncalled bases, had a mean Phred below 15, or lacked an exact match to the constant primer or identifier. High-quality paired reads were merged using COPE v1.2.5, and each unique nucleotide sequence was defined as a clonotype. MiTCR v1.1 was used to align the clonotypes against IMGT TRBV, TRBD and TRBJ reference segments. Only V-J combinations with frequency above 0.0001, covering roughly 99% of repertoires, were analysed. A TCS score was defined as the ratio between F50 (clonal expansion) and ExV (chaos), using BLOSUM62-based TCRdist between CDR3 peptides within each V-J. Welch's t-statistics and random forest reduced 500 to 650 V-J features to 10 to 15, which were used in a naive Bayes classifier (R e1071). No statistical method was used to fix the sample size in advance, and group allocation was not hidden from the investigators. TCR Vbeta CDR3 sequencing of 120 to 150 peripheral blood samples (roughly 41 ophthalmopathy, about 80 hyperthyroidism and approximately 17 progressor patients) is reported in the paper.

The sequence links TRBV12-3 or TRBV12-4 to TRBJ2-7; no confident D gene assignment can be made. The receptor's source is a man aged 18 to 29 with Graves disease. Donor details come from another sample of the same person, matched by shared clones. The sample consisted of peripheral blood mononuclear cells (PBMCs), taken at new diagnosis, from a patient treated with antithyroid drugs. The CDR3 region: CASSFTPYEQYF. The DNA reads TGTGCCAGCAGTTTTACTCCATACGAGCAGTACTTC.